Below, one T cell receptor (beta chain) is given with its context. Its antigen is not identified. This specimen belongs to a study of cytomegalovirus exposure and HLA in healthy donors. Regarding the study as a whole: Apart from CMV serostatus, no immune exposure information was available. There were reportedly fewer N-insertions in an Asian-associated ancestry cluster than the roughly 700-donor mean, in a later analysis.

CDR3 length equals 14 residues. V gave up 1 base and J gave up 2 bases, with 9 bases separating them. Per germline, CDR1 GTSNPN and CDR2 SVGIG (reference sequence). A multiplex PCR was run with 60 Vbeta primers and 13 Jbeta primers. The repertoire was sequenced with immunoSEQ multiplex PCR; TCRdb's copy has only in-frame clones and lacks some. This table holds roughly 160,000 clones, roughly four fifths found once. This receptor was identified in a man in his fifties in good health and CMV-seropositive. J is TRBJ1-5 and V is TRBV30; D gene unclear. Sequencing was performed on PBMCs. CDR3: CAWSAQLGNQPQHF. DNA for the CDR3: TGTGCCTGGAGTGCGCAACTAGGCAATCAGCCCCAGCATTTT.